The T cell receptor (beta chain) under discussion was sequenced for a study of cytomegalovirus exposure and HLA in healthy donors. PCR used 60 Vbeta primers and 13 Jbeta primers. The protocol was immunoSEQ multiplex PCR, while the TCRdb copy is restricted to in-frame clones and leaves out a portion. The data hold approximately 150,000 clones, with about 80% observed a single time. Study-wide results and caveats: In a later analysis, at a false discovery rate of 0.05, approximately 16,000 TCR beta sequences matched HLA alleles. Later analysis identified several of the most significant clusters that appeared linked to common viral pathogens.

The CDR3 consists of 13 residues. The germline CDR1 and CDR2 sequences are SGHRS and YFSETQ. The V end was cut by 4 bases, the J end by 4 bases, with 9 bases between. Comment on this clone: Its antigen remains unidentified.

This TCR derives from a woman aged 40 to 55 in good health and CMV-seronegative. The source material was PBMCs. V is TRBV5-1 and J is TRBJ1-5; tentative D call: TRBD1 (5 bases). DNA for the CDR3: TGCGCCAGCAGCATTGACAGAAATCAGCCCCAGCATTTT. Amino acids: CASSIDRNQPQHF.